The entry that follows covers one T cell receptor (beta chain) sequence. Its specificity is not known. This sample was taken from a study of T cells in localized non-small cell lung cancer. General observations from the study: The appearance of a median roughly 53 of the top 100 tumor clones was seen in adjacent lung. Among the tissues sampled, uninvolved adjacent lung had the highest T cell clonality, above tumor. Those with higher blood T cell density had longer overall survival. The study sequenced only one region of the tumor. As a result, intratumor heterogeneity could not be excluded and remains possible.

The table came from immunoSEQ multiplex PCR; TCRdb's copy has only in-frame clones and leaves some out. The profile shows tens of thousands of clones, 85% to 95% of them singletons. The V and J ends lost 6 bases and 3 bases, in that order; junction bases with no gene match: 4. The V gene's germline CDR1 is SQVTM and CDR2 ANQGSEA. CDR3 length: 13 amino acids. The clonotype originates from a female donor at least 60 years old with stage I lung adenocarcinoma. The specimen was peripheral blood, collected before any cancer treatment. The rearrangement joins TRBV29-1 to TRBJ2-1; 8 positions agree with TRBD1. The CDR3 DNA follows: TGCAGCGTGCGGACAGGGTTCTACAATGAGCAGTTCTTC. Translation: CSVRTGFYNEQFF.